This T cell receptor (beta chain) appears in the sequencing data of a study of CD8 T cells in ankylosing spondylitis. Broader study findings: Some motif variants were previously reported in reactive arthritis synovial fluid and blood.

The J segment lost 3 bases and the V segment lost 3 bases, leaving 10 bases of the junction unmatched. Germline V gives CDR1 SGDLS, CDR2 YYNGEE. This CDR3 contains 17 residues. This clonotype occurred many times. What it recognizes is unknown. TCRdb reprocessed the 5' RACE reads with MiXCR, giving one entry per CDR3 protein. Among around 42,000 distinct CDR3 sequences, roughly 2.5% were seen once, and the ten largest hold approximately 4.3%. Specimen: blood, either unsorted or a sorted T cell fraction (not recorded which). The V and J genes are TRBV9 and TRBJ2-2; 8 nucleotides match TRBD2. The sequence was collected from a male donor with ankylosing spondylitis or in good health (not recorded which). This CDR3 is CASSARVAGSYTGELFF. Written as DNA, the CDR3 is TGTGCCAGCAGCGCCCGAGTAGCGGGGAGTTACACCGGGGAGCTGTTTTTT.